One sample yielded the 24 T cell receptor beta chains listed below, sequenced in a study of immune evolution from preneoplasia to lung adenocarcinoma. The assay was immunoSEQ multiplex PCR, and TCRdb's table has in-frame clones only and misses some. The sample shows several thousand clones, roughly four fifths of them seen only once. Sequencing was done on a sample of FFPE lung adenocarcinoma in situ tissue. The receptors derive from a person aged 60 to 85 with lung adenocarcinoma.

This clone was counted between two and nine times. The rearrangement links TRBV18 to TRBJ1-1, with D possibly matching TRBD1 (5 bases). Per the germline V gene, CDR1 is KGHSH and CDR2 is LQKENI. The CDR3 is 12 amino acids. Trimming pared 1 base from V and 7 bases from J, leaving 7 bases between. CDR3 bases: TGTGCCAGCTCACCACGGGGGGGTGAAGCTTTCTTT. Its translation: CASSPRGGEAFF.

The V gene is TRBV7-2, the J gene TRBJ1-1; D call uncertain. The CDR3 totals 14 residues. V dropped 2 bases and J dropped 0 bases, with 7 bases sitting between them. Per the germline V gene, CDR1 is SGHTA and CDR2 is FQGNSA. The CDR3 sequence: CASSLTEMNTEAFF. For the CDR3, the DNA is TGTGCCAGCAGCTTAACGGAAATGAACACTGAAGCTTTCTTT.

This chain connects TRBV7-3 to TRBJ2-7, with D possibly being TRBD1 or TRBD2 (5 bases each). V lost 5 bases, J lost 3 bases, and 11 bases lay in between. Germline CDR1 is SGHTA and CDR2 is FQGTGA. This CDR3 spans 13 amino acids. The CDR3 sequence: CASSRDENYEQYF. Written as DNA, the CDR3 is TGTGCCAGCAGCCGGGACGAAAACTACGAGCAGTACTTC.

This chain uses TRBV5-1 with TRBJ2-7, with 13 bases lining up with TRBD2. V shed 4 bases and J 1 base; nucleotides not matched to a gene: 2. The V gene's germline CDR1 is SGHRS and CDR2 YFSETQ. The CDR3 extends over 15 amino acids. CDR3 sequence reads: CASSTGLAGSYEQYF. The CDR3 DNA follows: TGCGCCAGCAGCACGGGACTAGCGGGGTCCTACGAGCAGTACTTC.

The V gene is TRBV27, the J gene TRBJ1-4, with D maybe TRBD1 (5 bases). Looked up from germline, CDR1 is MNHEY and CDR2 is SMNVEV (reference sequence). The V end was cut by 6 bases, the J end by 7 bases, with 15 bases between. The CDR3 length is 14 residues. For the CDR3, the DNA is TGTGCCAGCAGCCCCGTGGCGCAGGGTGAAAAACTGTTTTTT. Its protein is CASSPVAQGEKLFF. Variable domain in full (rest from reference TRBV27 and TRBJ1-4): EAQVTQNPRYLITVTGKKLTVTCSQNMNHEYMSWYRQDPGLGLRQIYYSMNVEVTDKGDVPEGYKVSRKEKRNFPLILESPSPNQTSLYFCASSPVAQGEKLFFGSGTQLSVL.

This rearrangement joins TRBV9 to TRBJ2-5; D might be TRBD2 (5 bases). CDR1 and CDR2 from the germline V gene are SGDLS and YYNGEE. The CDR3 has 14 amino acids. V was cut by 1 base and J by 2 bases, with 9 bases left in between. The CDR3 loop reads CASSVYGGQETQYF. The DNA for the CDR3 is TGTGCCAGCAGCGTATATGGCGGGCAAGAGACCCAGTACTTC.

The chain joins TRBV4-1 to TRBJ2-2, with TRBD2 as a possible D gene (7 bases). Germline values: CDR1 MGHRA, CDR2 YSYEKL. CDR3 size: 16 residues. V lost 4 bases, J lost 3 bases, and 15 bases lay in between. In DNA form, the CDR3 reads TGCGCCAGCAGCCCTGCGGCGGGGGCCTACACCGGGGAGCTGTTTTTT. It codes for CASSPAAGAYTGELFF.

The chain joins TRBV30 to TRBJ2-7; D perhaps matches TRBD1 (6 bases). The length of the CDR3 is 15 residues. Germline assignment: CDR1 GTSNPN and CDR2 SVGIG (reference sequence). Deletions cut 2 bases from V and 2 bases from J, with 16 bases between. The CDR3 DNA is TGTGCCTGGAGTATCTCCGGGACACTTCCCTACGAGCAGTACTTC. This codes for CAWSISGTLPYEQYF. The full variable domain, rest sourced from reference TRBV30 and TRBJ2-7, is SQTIHQWPATLVQPVGSPLSLECTVEGTSNPNLYWYRQAAGRGLQLLFYSVGIGQISSEVPQNLSASRPQDRQFILSSKKLLLSDSGFYLCAWSISGTLPYEQYFGPGTRLTVT.

The rearrangement joins TRBV5-1 to TRBJ2-2, with D unclear. Germline V CDR1 and CDR2: SGHRS, YFSETQ. This CDR3 comprises 14 residues. V gave up 4 bases and J gave up 5 bases, with 12 bases separating them. CDR3 DNA: TGCGCCAGCAGCCTTCCCGACCCTACCGGGGAGCTGTTTTTT. Protein: CASSLPDPTGELFF.

The chain couples TRBV7-9 to TRBJ2-2; perhaps D is TRBD1 or TRBD2 (5 bases each). V lost 11 bases, J lost 0 bases, and 13 bases lay in between. CDR1 is SEHNR, CDR2 FQNEAQ, per germline (reference sequence). The CDR3 loop spans 14 amino acids. CDR3 nucleotides: TGTGCCGGTATGGGACGGACGAACACCGGGGAGCTGTTTTTT. This codes for CAGMGRTNTGELFF.

J is TRBJ2-1 and V is TRBV27; no definite D call. V lost 6 bases to trimming and J lost 0 bases, with 6 bases between them. Germline V CDR1 and CDR2: MNHEY, SMNVEV (reference sequence). This CDR3 spans 13 amino acids. The CDR3 DNA reads TGTGCCAGCAGCTACTTCTCCTACAATGAGCAGTTCTTC. Translation: CASSYFSYNEQFF.

This clone was detected a few times. This chain's CDR3 is CASSLRAGTNSPLHF. Here the CDR3 DNA reads TGTGCCAGCAGTTTAAGAGCAGGGACAAATTCACCCCTCCACTTT. The genes are TRBV27 and TRBJ1-6; maybe TRBD1 (6 bases). From germline, CDR1 is MNHEY and CDR2 SMNVEV (reference sequence). The V end was cut by 2 bases, the J end by 7 bases, with 12 bases between. CDR3 length: 15 amino acids.

The rearrangement links TRBV18 to TRBJ1-2; 9 bases line up with TRBD1. The CDR3 is made up of 15 amino acids. V trimming: 5 bases; J trimming: 7 bases; junction bases outside the gene matches: 11. Germline CDR1 and CDR2: KGHSH and LQKENI. CDR3 DNA sequence: TGTGCCAGCTCATCGGGACAGGGCCCTCTATTTGGCTACACCTTC. Amino acid sequence: CASSSGQGPLFGYTF.

This chain links TRBV2 with TRBJ2-5; 13 bases line up with TRBD2. V was pared by 3 bases and J by 12 bases, with 7 bases of the junction left unmatched. Looked up from germline, CDR1 is SNHLY and CDR2 is FYNNEI. The CDR3 is 14 amino acids. CDR3 sequence reads: CASSERTSGGPKYF. The DNA for the CDR3 is TGTGCCAGCAGTGAGCGGACTAGCGGGGGCCCCAAGTACTTC.

The chain employs TRBV29-1 and TRBJ1-3; D may be TRBD1 (5 bases). Germline-derived CDR1 and CDR2 are SQVTM and ANQGSEA. CDR3 length: 13 residues. V was shortened by 4 bases and J by 0 bases, with 7 bases between the two germline ends. CDR3 nucleotide sequence: TGCAGCGTTGGAGGGACCTCTGGAAACACCATATATTTT. Its translation: CSVGGTSGNTIYF. The complete variable domain, with remaining parts taken from reference TRBV29-1 and TRBJ1-3, reads SAVISQKPSRDICQRGTSLTIQCQVDSQVTMMFWYRQQPGQSLTLIATANQGSEATYESGFVIDKFPISRPNLTFSTLTVSNMSPEDSSIYLCSVGGTSGNTIYFGEGSWLTVV.

This sequence joins TRBV19 and TRBJ2-5; D is possibly TRBD1 (6 bases). The CDR3 contains 14 residues. The germline V and J ends were trimmed by 5 bases and 1 base, with 11 bases remaining between them. The germline V gene encodes CDR1 LNHDA and CDR2 SQIVND (reference sequence). The CDR3 DNA sequence: TGTGCCAGTAGTCAACAGGGATTCCAAGAGACCCAGTACTTC. Translation gives CASSQQGFQETQYF.

The rearrangement links TRBV15 to TRBJ2-3; 9 nucleotides line up with TRBD1. Germline V gene lookup returns CDR1 LNHNV and CDR2 YYDKDF (reference sequence). This CDR3 comprises 15 residues. V was pared by 3 bases and J by 3 bases, with 4 bases of the junction left unmatched. The CDR3 DNA is TGTGCCACCAGCAGGGTGGACAGGGGAACAGATACGCAGTATTTT. It is translated as CATSRVDRGTDTQYF.

The chain couples TRBV5-5 to TRBJ2-3, with D tentatively TRBD1 or TRBD2 (6 bases each). Germline V lookup: CDR1 SGHKS, CDR2 YYEKEE (reference sequence). The CDR3 is 15 amino acids. V lost 3 bases and J lost 2, with 13 bases in between. DNA of the CDR3: TGTGCCAGCAGCTGGAGGGGGGACCCCACAGATACGCAGTATTTT. Protein product: CASSWRGDPTDTQYF.

This sequence joins TRBV13 and TRBJ2-5, with 8 nucleotides matching TRBD2. The CDR3 length is 18 residues. Trimming removed 1 base from V and 4 bases from J; junction bases left unmatched: 14. In germline, CDR1 is PRHDT, CDR2 FYEKMQ (reference sequence). CDR3 bases: TGTGCCAGCAGCTTAGAATCCCTGAAACGGGGGGGCTCAGAGACCCAGTACTTC. Amino acids: CASSLESLKRGGSETQYF.

Only one count was recorded for this clone. CDR3 sequence (DNA): TGTGCCAGCAGCGTAGTTGACGGTAGCACAGATACGCAGTATTTT. Translated, it gives CASSVVDGSTDTQYF. This chain links TRBV9 with TRBJ2-3; D is unresolved. Trimming left V 0 bases short and J 0 bases short, with 8 bases between. Germline CDR1 and CDR2: SGDLS and YYNGEE. The CDR3 runs to 15 residues.

This clone turned up a few times. The V and J genes are TRBV5-1 and TRBJ2-7, with TRBD2 matching over 8 bases. Germline V CDR1 and CDR2: SGHRS, YFSETQ. The V segment lost 5 bases and the J segment 0 bases; nucleotides outside the gene matches: 7. CDR3 length: 15 residues. CDR3 DNA sequence: TGCGCCAGCAGATCCACTAGCGGCAGCTCCTACGAGCAGTACTTC. It codes for CASRSTSGSSYEQYF.

This rearrangement joins TRBV27 to TRBJ1-2; 9 bases match TRBD1. Per germline, CDR1 MNHEY and CDR2 SMNVEV (reference sequence). The V segment lost 4 bases and the J segment 4 bases; nucleotides outside the gene matches: 4. The CDR3 is made up of 14 amino acids. The DNA for the CDR3 is TGTGCCAGCAGTTGGTCGGGACAGGGCTATGGCTACACCTTC. Protein: CASSWSGQGYGYTF.

By share, this clone ranks as hyperexpanded. The J gene is TRBJ2-5, the V gene TRBV6-6; D may be TRBD2 (5 bases). Trimming took off 4 bases at V and 1 base at J, with 10 bases between the two ends. The CDR3 is 14 amino acids. Germline CDR1 and CDR2: MNHNY and SVGAGI (reference sequence). The CDR3 sequence is CASSLRELQETQYF. In DNA form, the CDR3 reads TGTGCCAGCAGTTTACGGGAACTCCAAGAGACCCAGTACTTC.

This clone has a handful of counts. The chain uses TRBV5-1 and TRBJ2-3; 12 bases map to TRBD2. This CDR3 is built from 15 residues. Germline V gene lookup returns CDR1 SGHRS and CDR2 YFSETQ. Trimming at V came to 4 bases and at J to 5 bases, leaving 5 bases not matched to a gene. DNA of the CDR3: TGCGCCAGCAGCATATCTAGCGGGGGGGGAGATACGCAGTATTTT. Protein: CASSISSGGGDTQYF.